This T cell receptor (beta chain) comes out of a study of blood T cell repertoires in COVID-19. Whole-study context: Whether acute or convalescent, the COVID-19 samples came from the United States, Italy and Spain. PBMCs, B-cell-depleted T cells, or T cells were the source of the cDNA or gDNA that made up the material.

Patients at the Seattle site were enrolled during active infection and followed longitudinally. Method: immunoSEQ multiplex PCR; TCRdb's copy keeps in-frame clones and lacks some. The table lists approximately 330,000 clones, roughly 89% of them singletons. Germline V gene sequence: CDR1 LNHDA, CDR2 SQIVND (reference sequence). With 3 bases removed from V and 0 bases from J, the gap between germline ends came to 9 bases. This CDR3 has 15 amino acids. The source material was peripheral blood. The sequence derives from a woman in her thirties or forties with COVID-19, enrolled during active disease. This chain connects TRBV19 to TRBJ2-1; D not certain. CDR3 nucleotides: TGTGCCAGTAGTATTTTCGACATCTCCTACAATGAGCAGTTCTTC. Translating gives CASSIFDISYNEQFF.